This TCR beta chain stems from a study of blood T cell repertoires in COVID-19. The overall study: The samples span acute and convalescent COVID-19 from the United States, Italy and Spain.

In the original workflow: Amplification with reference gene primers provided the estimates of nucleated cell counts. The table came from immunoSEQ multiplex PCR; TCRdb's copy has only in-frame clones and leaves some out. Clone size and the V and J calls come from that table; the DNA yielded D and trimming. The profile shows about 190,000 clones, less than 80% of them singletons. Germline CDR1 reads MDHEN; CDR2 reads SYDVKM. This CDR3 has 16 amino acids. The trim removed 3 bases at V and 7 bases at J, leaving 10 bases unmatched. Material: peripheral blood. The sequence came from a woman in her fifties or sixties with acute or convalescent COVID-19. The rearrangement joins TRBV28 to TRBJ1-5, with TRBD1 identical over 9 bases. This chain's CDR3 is CASSFLEQGAYQPQHF. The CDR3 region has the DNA TGTGCCAGCAGTTTCTTGGAACAGGGGGCATACCAGCCCCAGCATTTT.